This TCR beta chain was sequenced during a study of neurological immune-mediated disorders. General study points: It was HTLV-1-associated myelopathy that showed the most TCR clonal expansion, while multiple sclerosis showed the least, falling below healthy controls. Subjects shared no identical expanded-clone CDR3 amino acid sequences, suggesting private TCR-beta repertoires in all groups.

The authors made cDNA by 5'RACE with 10-nucleotide random UMIs. Each CDR3 protein gets one entry after TCRdb re-called the 5' RACE reads with MiXCR. The sample consists of roughly 75,000 distinct CDR3 sequences, approximately 15% of them appearing once. Trimming cost V 3 bases and J 4 bases, with 9 bases left between them. Germline V gene data show CDR1 as KGHSH and CDR2 as LQKENI. The CDR3 runs to 13 residues. Time point denoted: longitudinal time-point 1 (baseline). PBMCs stored at -80 C, 2 million in total, were the source of the unsorted libraries. Worth noting for this clonotype: Its antigen is still unknown.

The origin of this receptor is a female donor with HTLV-1-associated myelopathy (HAM/TSP). V usage is TRBV18 and J usage is TRBJ1-2, with D uncertain. The sample comprised PBMCs. The CDR3 DNA follows: TGTGCCAGCTCACCGTCCGAGGCCTATGGCTACACCTTC. Residues: CASSPSEAYGYTF. The entire variable domain, with the rest obtained from reference TRBV18 and TRBJ1-2, is as follows: NAGVMQNPRHLVRRRGQEARLRCSPMKGHSHVYWYRQLPEEGLKFMVYLQKENIIDESGMPKERFSAEFPKEGPSILRIQQVVRGDSAAYFCASSPSEAYGYTFGSGTRLTVV.